The sequence of this T cell receptor beta chain was determined in a study of early stage breast cancer tumors (dated by TCRdb to the late 2010s). Background for the entire study: Of the approximately 15 invasive breast tumors, 12 to 13 were found to be estrogen receptor-positive, progesterone receptor-positive and HER2-negative. On average, each sample had roughly 10-fold read coverage. The samples as a whole yielded 2 million to 3 million detected templates, corresponding to over a million unique clonotypes. About 70% of the 12 ER+/PR+/HER2- tumors were invasive ductal carcinomas, while the other four were invasive lobular carcinomas. Here is what the overall study found, with its caveats: Enriched TCRB sequences shared across patients were found to be mostly commonly generated sequences that were unlikely to play an important role in the tumor microenvironment. Because the cohort was small, a breakdown by tumor subtype could not be done. Repertoires from blood and normal breast were more alike than repertoires from blood and tumor, and in about 90% of the 16 patients, comparing each tissue with blood separated tumor from normal. Sequencing bulk genomic DNA from unsorted cells could not capture chain pairing or functional markers like CD4, CD8 and FOXP3. About 2.5-fold higher T cell density and higher clonality were observed in tumors than in adjacent normal breast tissue.

CDR3 length: 15 amino acids, cysteine to phenylalanine. The kept DNA is CDR3 alone, 45 bases in frame from the first base. Here V drops 7 bases and J drops 1 base, and the junction holds 5 bases not matched to any gene. Taken from the germline V gene, the CDR1 and CDR2 loops are SGHAT and FQNNGV. This clone showed up just once. No cognate antigen has been identified for it. No qualities accompany the bases; no much larger clone lies one base away. The study profiled bulk TCR beta-chain repertoires in matched peripheral blood, tumor and adjacent normal breast tissue taken from approximately 15 patients with early-stage breast cancer. Before surgery, whole blood (roughly 5-10 mL) was collected into EDTA tubes and processed within 2 hours. Peripheral blood mononuclear cells were isolated by Ficoll-Paque centrifugation in SepMate-50 tubes. PBMCs were cryopreserved in aliquots of about 1.7 to 4.5 million cells in about 90% FBS with around 10% DMSO and kept in liquid nitrogen. Genomic DNA was extracted with the Qiagen AllPrep DNA/RNA Mini kit.

Each sample was amplified in two independent genomic DNA replicates, using 0.5 to 0.65 ug for blood and around 1.5 ug for tumor or normal breast. TCRB sequencing of genomic DNA was carried out with the ImmunoSeq Intro kit according to the manufacturer's instructions. For absolute quantification, the roughly 30-cycle multiplex PCR included proprietary primers along with spike-in control sequences. Single-end 150-bp reads were used to sequence an 87-bp fragment covering the CDR3 and the flanking V and J genes. Seven samples, with two replicates for each sample, were multiplexed per lane of an Illumina MiSeq using version 3.0 chemistry. The published analysis was carried out like this. Raw data were processed by the vendor's proprietary pipeline, with both replicates merged into one result per sample. Clonotypes were defined as productive rearrangements sharing the V-gene family, CDR3 amino acid sequence and J-gene segment. Clonality was calculated as 1 minus the normalized Shannon entropy (Pielou evenness) of TCRB abundances. T cell density was estimated as total templates divided by the number of input cells, with the number of input cells inferred from the DNA input amount. Recon, run with its default parameters, was used to estimate overall repertoire diversity and clonality. Clonotypes with over 0.1% abundance in tumor and at least 32-fold higher abundance in tumor than in normal breast were defined as tumor-enriched. TCRdb took this table from immuneACCESS and kept in-frame rearrangements with V and J called. Such tables lack part of the clones; where checked against another copy, unresolved V genes explain under half of the gap, and the rest is unexplained. V, J and clone size are taken as reported in that table, and D and trimming were inferred from the DNA itself. Within this sample are more than 55,000 clones, with over 60% of them counted one time only. 3.4% of the sample is in the top ten clones.

The sequenced sample was blood. The chain joins TRBV11-2 to TRBJ2-5, and 11 junctional nucleotides match TRBD2. This TCR was recovered from a person aged 25 to 40 with breast cancer. The nucleotide sequence reads TGTGCCAGCACTTTAGCGGGAGGGCTCCAAGAGACCCAGTACTTC. Its protein product is CASTLAGGLQETQYF.